The 22 T cell receptor beta chains in this list originate from one sample, sequenced in a study of cytomegalovirus exposure and HLA in healthy donors (dated by TCRdb to about 2017). The library relied on the immunoSEQ multiplex PCR assay. A mixture of 60 forward primers for TCR Vbeta segments and 13 reverse primers for TCR Jbeta segments was used in the multiplex PCR. TCRdb mirrors the immuneACCESS table, restricted to in-frame sequences. Some clones are absent from its copies; in checked studies, under half trace to an unresolved V gene, and the reason for the others is unknown. The sample yields about 210,000 clones; over 80% were counted once. Roughly a tenth of the sample belongs to the ten largest clones. Sequencing was performed on PBMCs. These receptor sequences come from a woman aged 50 to 65 in good health and CMV-seropositive.

This clone was observed once. V usage is TRBV6-4 and J usage is TRBJ2-5; D may be TRBD2 (6 bases). The CDR3 has 14 residues. Germline CDR1 is MRHNA and CDR2 is SNTAGT. Trimming pared 3 bases from V and 1 base from J, leaving 9 bases between. In DNA form, the CDR3 reads TGTGCCAGCAGTGAGGGGGGTGGCCAAGAGACCCAGTACTTC. This translates into CASSEGGGQETQYF.

The chain joins TRBV10-3 to TRBJ1-1; D is undetermined. CDR3 length equals 12 residues. V was pared by 10 bases and J by 1 base, with 10 bases between. CDR1 is ENHRY and CDR2 is SYGVKD in the germline V gene. CDR3 in DNA: TGTGCCAGTGCCCACAGGAACACTGAAGCTTTCTTT. Its protein is CASAHRNTEAFF.

This clone appeared once. The rearrangement uses TRBV2 and TRBJ1-6; TRBD1 is a possible D gene (5 bases). This CDR3 comprises 13 residues. CDR1 and CDR2 (germline): SNHLY, FYNNEI. V lost 11 bases and J lost 7, with 15 bases in between. CDR3 amino acids: CAGARVGNSPLHF. In DNA, the CDR3 is TGTGCCGGCGCCAGGGTTGGCAATTCACCCCTCCACTTT.

The chain has TRBV4-1 and TRBJ2-4; 9 bases fit TRBD2. The V gene's germline CDR1 is MGHRA and CDR2 YSYEKL. V was pared by 5 bases and J by 1 base, with 6 bases of the junction left unmatched. The CDR3 consists of 16 residues. This CDR3 is CASSSSGAQAKNIQYF. The CDR3 bases are TGCGCCAGCAGCTCTAGCGGGGCTCAGGCCAAAAACATTCAGTACTTC.

About this clone itself: One junction end disagrees with the germline gene, perhaps due to a read error. The genes are TRBV13 and TRBJ2-3; a weak D match, TRBD2 (6 bases). The germline V gene encodes CDR1 PRHDT and CDR2 FYEKMQ (reference sequence). The CDR3 consists of 14 residues. The CDR3 region is CASSDSAGTDTQYF. The CDR3 nucleotides read TGTGCCAGTTCGGACTCAGCGGGCACGGATACGCAGTATTTT.

This rearrangement joins TRBV5-1 to TRBJ2-1, with 10 nucleotides matching TRBD1. V trimming: 0 bases; J trimming: 2 bases; junction bases outside the gene matches: 8. The CDR3 consists of 18 residues. Germline assignment: CDR1 SGHRS and CDR2 YFSETQ. CDR3: CASSLVGGGTGAYNEQFF. The CDR3 region has the DNA TGCGCCAGCAGCTTGGTGGGTGGGGGGACAGGGGCCTACAATGAGCAGTTCTTC.

This rearrangement joins TRBV6-5 to TRBJ1-1; a weak D match, TRBD1 (6 bases). Trimming took 7 bases from V and 4 from J, leaving 16 bases between them. Looked up from germline, CDR1 is MNHEY and CDR2 is SVGAGI. This CDR3 is built from 14 residues. In nucleotides, the CDR3 is TGTGCCAGCACCCCAGGGGCCGCGAGCACTGAAGCTTTCTTT. Translation gives CASTPGAASTEAFF.

This clone has more than one count but fewer than ten. The chain uses TRBV2 and TRBJ1-1; TRBD1 matches at 10 bases. J gave up 1 base and V 7 bases, and 3 bases lay outside the gene matches. Germline CDR1 SNHLY, CDR2 FYNNEI. The CDR3 totals 14 residues. The CDR3 nucleotides are TGTGCCAGCACCGGACAGGGGGGGAACACTGAAGCTTTCTTT. This encodes CASTGQGGNTEAFF.

This rearrangement joins TRBV28 to TRBJ1-5, with 9 bases aligning to TRBD1. V dropped 5 bases and J dropped 2; count of bases not matched to a gene: 4. The CDR3 has 15 residues. Germline V gene data show CDR1 as MDHEN and CDR2 as SYDVKM. CDR3 sequence reads: CASSPQGARNQPQHF. The CDR3 bases are TGTGCCAGCAGTCCACAGGGGGCGCGCAATCAGCCCCAGCATTTT.

In regard to this clone: Additional DNA sequences in this sample encode the identical CDR3. CDR3 residues: CASSLVLSPRREQFF. CDR3 nucleotide sequence: TGCGCCAGCAGCTTGGTATTGTCCCCCCGCAGGGAGCAGTTCTTC. This rearrangement joins TRBV5-1 to TRBJ2-1, with no clear D. The CDR3 spans 15 residues. Per the germline V gene, CDR1 is SGHRS and CDR2 is YFSETQ. V was cut by 0 bases and J by 10 bases, with 17 bases left in between.

The CDR3 nucleotides read TGTGCCAGCAGCTTGACAGGTCGGGGGGATTCACCCCTCCACTTT. Its protein is CASSLTGRGDSPLHF. The chain carries TRBV11-2 and TRBJ1-6; tentative D call: TRBD1 (6 bases). The V gene lost 3 bases and the J gene lost 8 bases, with 14 bases spanning the gap. Germline values: CDR1 SGHAT, CDR2 FQNNGV. The CDR3 totals 15 residues.

V is TRBV7-8 and J is TRBJ1-4; unclear D gene. V lost 5 bases to trimming and J lost 5 bases, with 15 bases between them. In germline, CDR1 is SGHVS, CDR2 FQNEAQ. This CDR3 has 15 amino acids. This CDR3 reads CASSPQSGLNEKLFF. CDR3 in DNA: TGTGCCAGCAGCCCCCAGTCAGGCCTAAATGAAAAACTGTTTTTT.

The chain recombines TRBV6-1 with TRBJ2-7; 9 nucleotides agree with TRBD1. This CDR3 has 13 amino acids. Looked up from germline, CDR1 is MNHNS and CDR2 is SASEGT. J lost 5 bases, V lost 6 bases, and 5 bases had no gene match. The CDR3 is CASSQDRGHEQYF. CDR3 nucleotide sequence: TGTGCCAGCAGCCAGGACAGGGGTCACGAGCAGTACTTC.

The gene calls are TRBV5-1 and TRBJ2-3; 15 bases line up with TRBD2. CDR3 length: 17 residues. V was clipped by 4 bases and J by 0 bases; unmatched bases: 3. Germline values: CDR1 SGHRS, CDR2 YFSETQ. CDR3 in amino acids: CASSRTSGGASTDTQYF. The CDR3 DNA sequence: TGCGCCAGCAGCCGGACTAGCGGGGGGGCTAGCACAGATACGCAGTATTTT.

This clone was detected only once. The genes are TRBV9 and TRBJ1-2, with 9 nucleotides matching TRBD1. Germline V gene data show CDR1 as SGDLS and CDR2 as YYNGEE. V trimming: 3 bases; J trimming: 5 bases; junction bases outside the gene matches: 8. The CDR3 length is 15 residues. The CDR3 loop is CASSGQDRGMYGYTF. CDR3 DNA: TGTGCCAGCAGCGGTCAAGACAGGGGGATGTATGGCTACACCTTC.

This clone was seen only a few times. The chain carries TRBV5-1 and TRBJ2-3; TRBD1 might be the D (6 bases). Per germline, CDR1 SGHRS and CDR2 YFSETQ. This CDR3 is 13 amino acids long. V gave up 4 bases and J gave up 4 bases, with 10 bases separating them. The CDR3 region is CASSKSGADTQYF. Here the CDR3 DNA reads TGCGCCAGCAGCAAGTCAGGGGCAGATACGCAGTATTTT.

The genes are TRBV7-3 and TRBJ1-1, with TRBD1 as a possible D gene (6 bases). V was cut by 7 bases and J by 5 bases, with 23 bases left in between. Germline CDR1 and CDR2: SGHTA and FQGTGA. The CDR3 totals 16 residues. CDR3 residues: CASTPYTGSVRTEAFF. The CDR3 DNA reads as TGTGCCAGCACCCCATATACAGGGTCCGTTCGAACTGAAGCTTTCTTT.

This clone has a handful of counts. The V and J genes are TRBV5-1 and TRBJ2-1; 10 nucleotides align to TRBD1. Germline V CDR1 and CDR2: SGHRS, YFSETQ. J lost 8 bases, V lost 3 bases, and 5 bases had no gene match. This CDR3 has 14 amino acids. The CDR3 DNA reads TGCGCCAGCAGCTCGTGGGACAGGGGTGATGAGCAGTTCTTC. Protein product: CASSSWDRGDEQFF.

The chain is built from TRBV27 and TRBJ1-3; D uncertain. CDR3 length: 17 amino acids. With 5 bases removed from V and 6 bases from J, the gap between germline ends came to 23 bases. The V gene's germline CDR1 is MNHEY and CDR2 SMNVEV (reference sequence). The CDR3 DNA reads as TGTGCCAGCAGTCCCCTGGCGGGCGCTCGCCAATTAAACACCATATATTTT. It codes for CASSPLAGARQLNTIYF.

This clone was observed a single time. The chain recombines TRBV9 with TRBJ2-2, with 8 bases lining up with TRBD2. From germline, CDR1 is SGDLS and CDR2 YYNGEE. The ends lost 2 bases at V and 5 bases at J; junction bases unmatched: 14. CDR3 size: 18 residues. The CDR3 nucleotides are TGTGCCAGCAGCGTGGGGGCGGGGGGCACCCCGGGGACCGGGGAGCTGTTTTTT. This codes for CASSVGAGGTPGTGELFF.

The chain combines TRBV19 with TRBJ1-5; perhaps TRBD1 as D (6 bases). The CDR3 has 14 amino acids. V dropped 9 bases and J dropped 3 bases, with 15 bases sitting between them. Germline V gives CDR1 LNHDA, CDR2 SQIVND (reference sequence). The CDR3 loop reads CASSGGGLNQPQHF. The CDR3 coding sequence is TGTGCCAGCAGTGGGGGGGGCCTCAATCAGCCCCAGCATTTT.

This sequence joins TRBV19 and TRBJ2-3, with D perhaps matching TRBD1 (5 bases). The CDR3 is 15 residues long. The V end was cut by 10 bases, the J end by 5 bases, with 22 bases between. Germline CDR1 LNHDA, CDR2 SQIVND (reference sequence). In DNA, the CDR3 is TGTGCCACAAGCTCTACGGACACGAAGATAGATACGCAGTATTTT. Translating it yields CATSSTDTKIDTQYF.